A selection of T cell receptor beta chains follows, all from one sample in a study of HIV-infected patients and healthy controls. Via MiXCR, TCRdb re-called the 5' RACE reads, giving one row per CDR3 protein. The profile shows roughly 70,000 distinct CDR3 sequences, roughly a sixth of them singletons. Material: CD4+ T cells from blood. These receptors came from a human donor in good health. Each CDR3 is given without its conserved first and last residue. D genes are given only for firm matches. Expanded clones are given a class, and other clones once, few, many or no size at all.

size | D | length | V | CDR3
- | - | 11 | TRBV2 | ASPSWVPNEQF
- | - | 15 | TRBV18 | ASSPPGRDIANYGYT
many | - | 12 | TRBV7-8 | ASSSRQIRETQY
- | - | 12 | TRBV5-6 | ASSWTPGNTEAF
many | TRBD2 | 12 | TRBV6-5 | ASRWDYTTDTQY
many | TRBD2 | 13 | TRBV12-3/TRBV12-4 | ASISRASGIGEQF
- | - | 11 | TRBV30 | AWSAAGNYGYT
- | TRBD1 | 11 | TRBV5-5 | ASNRQGGTEAF
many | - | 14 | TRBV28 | ASSPGRISGANVLT
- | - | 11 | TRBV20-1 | SARTSPSDTQY
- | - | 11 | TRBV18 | ASSQGLNQPQH
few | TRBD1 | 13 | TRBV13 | ASSSDRGDYNEQF
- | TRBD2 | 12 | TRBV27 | ASRGLAGSNEQF
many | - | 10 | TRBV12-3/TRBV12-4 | ASSFQRETQY
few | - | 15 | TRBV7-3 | ASSLTPPVSMNTEAF
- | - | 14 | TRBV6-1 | ASSENGFGSNQPQH
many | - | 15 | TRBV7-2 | ASSSLAGSPFGGTQY
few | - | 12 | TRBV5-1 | ASSKGDVNTEAF
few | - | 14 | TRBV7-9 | ASSLVVNAGDEKLF
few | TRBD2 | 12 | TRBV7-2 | ASSGSGRAWEQY
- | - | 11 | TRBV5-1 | ATTMGENSPLH
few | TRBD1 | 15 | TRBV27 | ASSLFGQGVSGTEAF
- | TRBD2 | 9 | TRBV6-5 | ASRQRGAQF
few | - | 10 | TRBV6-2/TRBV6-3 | ASSYRGYEQY
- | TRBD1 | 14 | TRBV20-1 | SARGTGTGENSPLH
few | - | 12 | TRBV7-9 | ASSLAAPTDTQY